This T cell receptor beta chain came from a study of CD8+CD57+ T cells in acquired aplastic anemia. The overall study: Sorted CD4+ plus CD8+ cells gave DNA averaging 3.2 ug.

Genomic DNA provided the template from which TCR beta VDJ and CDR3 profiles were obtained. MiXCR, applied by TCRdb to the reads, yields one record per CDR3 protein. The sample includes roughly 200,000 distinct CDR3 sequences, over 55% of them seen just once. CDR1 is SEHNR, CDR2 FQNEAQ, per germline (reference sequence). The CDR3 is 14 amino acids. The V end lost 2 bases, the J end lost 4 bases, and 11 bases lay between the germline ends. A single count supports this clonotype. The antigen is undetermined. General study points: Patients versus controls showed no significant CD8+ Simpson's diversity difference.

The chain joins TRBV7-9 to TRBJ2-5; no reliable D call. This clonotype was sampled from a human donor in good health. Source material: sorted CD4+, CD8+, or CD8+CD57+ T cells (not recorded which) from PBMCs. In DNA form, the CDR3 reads TGTGCCAGCAGCTTACGTGGCCCGGGAGAGACCCAGTACTTC. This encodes CASSLRGPGETQYF. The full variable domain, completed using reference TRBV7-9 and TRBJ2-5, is DTGVSQNPRHKITKRGQNVTFRCDPISEHNRLYWYRQTLGQGPEFLTYFQNEAQLEKSRLLSDRFSAERPKGSFSTLEIQRTEQGDSAMYLCASSLRGPGETQYFGPGTRLLVL.